The TCR beta chain under discussion was sequenced for a study of blood T cells in healthy people across ages. Points from the study as a whole: As age increased, TCR beta diversity per million T cells fell in a roughly linear fashion.

Primers used in a second PCR of roughly 7 to 11 cycles were a sample-barcoded 5' primer and a J-beta primer mix. A single record per CDR3 protein comes from TCRdb applying MiXCR to the 5' RACE reads. The sample comprises some 800,000 distinct CDR3 sequences, more than 20% of which are singletons, and approximately 4% rests with the top ten. Unmatched junction bases numbered 7, after V lost 6 bases and J lost 8 bases. The CDR3 spans 14 residues. Germline values: CDR1 SGHRS, CDR2 YFSETQ. Worth noting for this clonotype: Its specificity is not known.

These data were also reused for a study on T cells of mothers and their children.

What was sequenced was blood. The V and J genes are TRBV5-1 and TRBJ2-2; 10 bases fit TRBD2. The source of this sequence is a boy between 10 and 17 years old in good health. DNA of the CDR3: TGCGCCAGCACCGCCGGGACTAGCGTAGGGGAGCTGTTTTTT. Translating it yields CASTAGTSVGELFF.